A selection of T cell receptor beta chains follows, all from one sample in a study of cytotoxic CD8 clonotypes in ibrutinib-treated CLL. Clones were sequenced by immunoSEQ multiplex PCR, and TCRdb holds only the in-frame ones, with some missing. The sample carries 50,000 or so clones, approximately 82% recorded once. The source material was PBMCs, sampled after 24 months of ibrutinib treatment. The receptors stem from a human donor with chronic lymphocytic leukemia. Both conserved end residues are part of each CDR3. Fields, in order: V gene, clone size, D gene, J gene, CDR3 protein, CDR3 DNA. A D gene is named only where the DNA matches it firmly. The listing skips clone size in some rows; elsewhere it reads once, few, many or a size class.

TRBV28	-	-	TRBJ1-1	CASGGRQFDTEAFF	TGTGCCAGCGGAGGCAGACAGTTTGACACTGAAGCTTTCTTT
TRBV11-2	-	TRBD2	TRBJ2-7	CASSLVLGGGLAGYEQYF	TGTGCCAGCAGCTTAGTCCTCGGTGGGGGACTAGCGGGATACGAGCAGTACTTC
TRBV7-2	-	-	TRBJ1-1	CASSLDRDTEAFF	TGTGCCAGCAGCTTAGATCGGGACACTGAAGCTTTCTTT
TRBV6-1	few	-	TRBJ1-3	CASSQGTSGNTIYF	TGTGCCAGCAGTCAAGGGACCTCTGGAAACACCATATATTTT
TRBV7-2	once	TRBD2	TRBJ2-1	CASSFGLAGGRDNEQFF	TGTGCCAGCAGCTTTGGACTAGCGGGAGGTCGGGACAATGAGCAGTTCTTC
TRBV25-1	-	TRBD1	TRBJ2-7	CASSETGINYEQYF	TGTGCCAGCAGTGAGACAGGGATTAACTACGAGCAGTACTTC
TRBV19	once	-	TRBJ1-1	CASSLTVLHTEAFF	TGTGCCAGTAGTTTGACAGTTCTTCACACTGAAGCTTTCTTT
TRBV5-1	-	TRBD1	TRBJ2-7	CASSDRGSSYEQYF	TGCGCCAGCAGCGACAGGGGGAGCTCCTACGAGCAGTACTTC
TRBV27	-	TRBD1	TRBJ2-6	CASSPGQLSGANVLTF	TGTGCCAGCAGTCCGGGACAGCTCTCTGGGGCCAACGTCCTGACTTTC
TRBV18	-	TRBD2	TRBJ2-7	CASSPRDYAYEQYF	TGTGCCAGCTCACCACGGGACTATGCCTACGAGCAGTACTTC
TRBV28	-	-	TRBJ1-1	CASSTMDRAEAFF	TGTGCCAGCAGTACCATGGACAGAGCCGAAGCTTTCTTT
TRBV7-9	-	TRBD2	TRBJ2-1	CASSPGTSGIINNEQFF	TGTGCCAGCAGTCCCGGGACTAGCGGGATAATAAACAATGAGCAGTTCTTC
TRBV5-8	-	TRBD2	TRBJ2-3	CASSWGGMSDTQYF	TGTGCCAGCAGCTGGGGGGGGATGAGCGATACGCAGTATTTT
TRBV27	few	-	TRBJ1-2	CASSQGRTANYGYTF	TGTGCCAGCAGTCAGGGACGGACGGCAAACTATGGCTACACCTTC
TRBV9	-	-	TRBJ2-5	CASSVAQGTGETQYF	TGTGCCAGCAGCGTAGCTCAGGGAACAGGGGAGACCCAGTACTTC
TRBV28	-	TRBD1	TRBJ1-5	CASSSRTGPGQPQHF	TGTGCCAGCAGTTCCCGGACAGGACCCGGTCAGCCCCAGCATTTT
TRBV7-8	few	-	TRBJ1-1	CASSLAPQNTEAFF	TGTGCCAGCAGCTTAGCGCCCCAGAACACTGAAGCTTTCTTT
TRBV12-1	-	-	TRBJ2-5	CASSLGLAGDQETQYF	TGTGCCAGCAGCTTGGGACTAGCGGGAGACCAAGAGACCCAGTACTTC
TRBV28	-	-	TRBJ2-3	CASSDLALANTDTQYF	TGTGCCAGCAGTGATCTTGCCCTAGCAAACACAGATACGCAGTATTTT
TRBV10-3	-	TRBD2	TRBJ2-5	CATAGGGETQYF	TGTGCCACAGCGGGAGGGGGGGAGACCCAGTACTTC
TRBV4-1	-	-	TRBJ2-3	CASSQDFGQMFRDTQYF	TGCGCCAGCAGCCAAGATTTTGGACAGATGTTTAGAGATACGCAGTATTTT
TRBV11-2	-	TRBD2	TRBJ2-2	CASSLEFLAGAMAGELFF	TGTGCCAGCAGCTTAGAATTCTTAGCGGGAGCGATGGCCGGGGAGCTGTTTTTT
TRBV29-1	once	TRBD1	TRBJ1-5	CSVTGGGGNQPQHF	TGCAGCGTTACAGGGGGAGGCGGCAATCAGCCCCAGCATTTT
TRBV19	few	TRBD1	TRBJ1-1	CASSIAQGARDTEAFF	TGTGCCAGTAGTATAGCGCAGGGGGCGCGGGACACTGAAGCTTTCTTT
TRBV7-9	-	-	TRBJ1-2	CASSLMVSGDYGYTF	TGTGCCAGCAGCTTAATGGTATCGGGAGACTATGGCTACACCTTC
TRBV29-1	few	-	TRBJ2-1	CRWITGQFF	TGCAGGTGGATCACAGGGCAGTTCTTC
TRBV15	-	-	TRBJ2-1	CATSRDRATTTAHEQFF	TGTGCCACCAGCAGAGATAGGGCGACGACTACGGCCCATGAGCAGTTCTTC
TRBV19	-	-	TRBJ2-5	CASSIRGGGETQYF	TGTGCCAGTAGTATTAGGGGGGGTGGAGAGACCCAGTACTTC
TRBV10-3	-	-	TRBJ1-1	CAIRGTMNTEAFF	TGTGCCATCAGGGGGACAATGAACACTGAAGCTTTCTTT
TRBV28	-	-	TRBJ2-7	CASSATGIGYEQYF	TGTGCCAGCAGTGCAACAGGGATTGGCTATGAGCAGTACTTC
TRBV28	-	-	TRBJ2-1	CASSPPTGTNEQFF	TGTGCCAGCAGCCCACCAACAGGGACCAATGAGCAGTTCTTC
TRBV2	-	TRBD2	TRBJ2-7	CASRLAPGYEQYF	TGTGCCAGTAGACTAGCGCCGGGGTACGAGCAGTACTTC
TRBV7-8	-	TRBD1	TRBJ2-7	CASSPEDDRGYEQYF	TGTGCCAGCAGCCCGGAAGACGACAGGGGGTACGAGCAGTACTTC
TRBV5-4	-	TRBD2	TRBJ2-7	CASSTGLAETYEQYF	TGTGCCAGCAGCACCGGGCTAGCGGAAACCTACGAGCAGTACTTC
TRBV18	few	TRBD1	TRBJ1-5	CASSTDRAEYQPQHF	TGTGCCAGCTCAACCGACAGGGCAGAGTATCAGCCCCAGCATTTT
TRBV30	-	-	TRBJ1-2	CAWSVLGATANYGYTF	TGTGCCTGGAGTGTACTAGGGGCGACAGCTAACTATGGCTACACCTTC
TRBV4-3	few	TRBD2	TRBJ2-1	CASSQETGGKGNEQFF	TGCGCCAGCAGCCAAGAGACGGGAGGGAAGGGGAATGAGCAGTTCTTC
TRBV5-4	-	TRBD1	TRBJ1-4	CASSLGTGLNEKLFF	TGTGCCAGCAGCTTGGGGACAGGGCTTAATGAAAAACTGTTTTTT
TRBV19	-	-	TRBJ1-1	CASSIYRPTEAFF	TGTGCCAGTAGTATATACCGACCCACTGAAGCTTTCTTT
TRBV6-6	-	-	TRBJ1-5	CASSLLDNQPQHF	TGTGCCAGCAGCCTGCTAGACAATCAGCCCCAGCATTTT
TRBV7-8	-	-	TRBJ2-1	CASSVTYNEQFF	TGTGCCAGCAGCGTCACATACAATGAGCAGTTCTTC
TRBV21-1	-	-	TRBJ2-3	CARMTSGRDCTDTQYF	TGTGCCAGGATGACTAGCGGGAGGGATTGCACAGATACGCAGTATTTT
TRBV25-1	-	TRBD1	TRBJ1-5	CASSGPGGWGNQPQHF	TGTGCCAGCAGTGGGCCAGGGGGCTGGGGCAATCAGCCCCAGCATTTT
TRBV28	few	-	TRBJ1-3	CASSPTGSGNTIYF	TGTGCCAGCAGCCCGACAGGCTCTGGAAACACCATATATTTT
TRBV7-9	-	TRBD1	TRBJ2-3	CASSPRTGKDTQYF	TGTGCCAGCAGCCCCAGGACAGGGAAAGATACGCAGTATTTT
TRBV7-8	few	-	TRBJ2-7	CASSLAGEQYF	TGTGCCAGCAGCTTAGCGGGCGAGCAGTACTTC
TRBV6-1	-	-	TRBJ1-2	CASSATWGEGYGYTF	TGTGCCAGCAGTGCCACCTGGGGGGAAGGGTATGGCTACACCTTC
TRBV4-2	-	-	TRBJ2-3	CASSQRSGDTQYF	TGTGCCAGCAGCCAAAGGTCTGGGGATACGCAGTATTTT